Described below is a single T cell receptor (beta chain) sequence and its context. Seattle participants joined during active infection and were tracked over time. Using immunoSEQ multiplex PCR, the repertoire was profiled, and TCRdb retains in-frame clones only, with some absent. The sample includes around 200,000 clones, about 83% seen only once; the top ten take roughly 1.2%. The CDR3 is made up of 12 amino acids. V lost 8 bases, J lost 1 base, and 11 bases lay in between. CDR1 and CDR2 from the germline V gene are SQVTM and ANQGSEA. The data belong to a study of blood T cell repertoires in COVID-19. Study-wide background: COVID-19 samples, acute and convalescent, were from the United States, Italy and Spain. From T cells, B-cell-depleted T cells, or PBMCs came the material, which was cDNA or gDNA.

The sequenced sample consisted of peripheral blood. The receptor comes from a woman aged 25 to 45 with COVID-19, enrolled during active disease. The gene calls are TRBV29-1 and TRBJ2-5; D gene ambiguous. CDR3 sequence reads: CSITRSQETQYF. The CDR3 DNA reads TGCAGCATTACGCGGAGCCAAGAGACCCAGTACTTC.